These T cell receptor beta chains were read from a single sample in a study of T-cell reconstitution after alpha-beta-depleted transplantation in children. TCRdb passed the PCR reads through MiXCR, listing each CDR3 protein once. The table has over 400,000 distinct CDR3 sequences, 43% seen once. The sequencing used PBMCs, collected before TCRalphabeta/CD19-depleted stem cell transplant. The origin of the receptors is a girl aged 2-10 years with aplastic anemia, due to receive a stem cell transplant. CDR3s include the opening cysteine and the closing phenylalanine or tryptophan. The D gene is left open where the match is weak. Expanded clones are given a class, and other clones once, few, many or no size at all.

CDR3nt: TGTGCCAGCAGTTACTCGTTCAGGGGGCAAAACAATGAGCAGTTCTTC
CDR3aa: CASSYSFRGQNNEQFF
j_gene: TRBJ2-1
v_gene: TRBV6-5
d_gene: TRBD1
abundance: few

CDR3nt: TGTGCCAGCAGCGTAGTGGACAGGGGTAACTACAATGAGCAGTTCTTC
CDR3aa: CASSVVDRGNYNEQFF
j_gene: TRBJ2-1
v_gene: TRBV9
d_gene: TRBD1
abundance: once

CDR3nt: TGCAGCGTTGAAGGTCGACAGAGCACAGATACGCAGTATTTT
CDR3aa: CSVEGRQSTDTQYF
j_gene: TRBJ2-3
v_gene: TRBV29-1
d_gene: NA
abundance: NA

CDR3nt: TGCGCCAGCAGTCCTTTGACGGCAGAGCAGTTCTTC
CDR3aa: CASSPLTAEQFF
j_gene: TRBJ2-1
v_gene: TRBV10-2
d_gene: NA
abundance: many

CDR3nt: TGTGCCAGCAGCGTAGCTCCAGGGGCGGGCACAGATACGCAGTATTTT
CDR3aa: CASSVAPGAGTDTQYF
j_gene: TRBJ2-3
v_gene: TRBV9
d_gene: NA
abundance: few

CDR3nt: TGTGCCAGCAGCGTAGGGGGACTAGCGGGAGGGCCCGCGAACACCGGGGAGCTGTTTTTT
CDR3aa: CASSVGGLAGGPANTGELFF
j_gene: TRBJ2-2
v_gene: TRBV9
d_gene: TRBD2
abundance: few

CDR3nt: TGTGCCAGCAGCCCCCGATTGAGCATTCAGTACTTC
CDR3aa: CASSPRLSIQYF
j_gene: TRBJ2-4
v_gene: TRBV13
d_gene: NA
abundance: NA

CDR3nt: TGTGCCAGCAGCTCAAGGACTTCTACCTACACAGATACGCAGTATTTT
CDR3aa: CASSSRTSTYTDTQYF
j_gene: TRBJ2-3
v_gene: TRBV11-1
d_gene: NA
abundance: many

CDR3nt: TGTGCCAGCAGCCCACCAACGGCGCTAGGGGAGCAGTTCTTC
CDR3aa: CASSPPTALGEQFF
j_gene: TRBJ2-1
v_gene: TRBV11-2
d_gene: NA
abundance: many

CDR3nt: TGCAGCGTTGCAGCAGGGGGAGAGACCCAGTACTTC
CDR3aa: CSVAAGGETQYF
j_gene: TRBJ2-5
v_gene: TRBV29-1
d_gene: TRBD1
abundance: NA

CDR3nt: TGTGCCAGCGGCGTTCTAGCGGGAGGCCGGGAGACCCAGTACTTC
CDR3aa: CASGVLAGGRETQYF
j_gene: TRBJ2-5
v_gene: TRBV9
d_gene: TRBD2
abundance: few

CDR3nt: TGTGCCAGCAGCCCTGGACGTTCCATCGGGGAGCTGTTTTTT
CDR3aa: CASSPGRSIGELFF
j_gene: TRBJ2-2
v_gene: TRBV7-3
d_gene: NA
abundance: once

CDR3nt: TGTGCCAGCAGACCCGGGACAGGGGGCGTCGAGACCCAGTACTTC
CDR3aa: CASRPGTGGVETQYF
j_gene: TRBJ2-5
v_gene: TRBV6-1
d_gene: TRBD1
abundance: many

CDR3nt: TGTGCCAGCAGCTTATGGGGGGAAAGCGCTGGAAACACCATATATTTT
CDR3aa: CASSLWGESAGNTIYF
j_gene: TRBJ1-3
v_gene: TRBV7-8
d_gene: NA
abundance: many

CDR3nt: TGCAGCGTCATCGGGGATGTGGGGCGTCCCTACGAGCAGTACTTC
CDR3aa: CSVIGDVGRPYEQYF
j_gene: TRBJ2-7
v_gene: TRBV29-1
d_gene: NA
abundance: NA

CDR3nt: TGTGCCAGCCTCCCAGGGGGGCAGGGCACAGATACGCAGTATTTT
CDR3aa: CASLPGGQGTDTQYF
j_gene: TRBJ2-3
v_gene: TRBV28
d_gene: NA
abundance: NA

CDR3nt: TGTGCCAGCGGACTTACGGGGAATACGCAGTATTTT
CDR3aa: CASGLTGNTQYF
j_gene: TRBJ2-3
v_gene: TRBV11-2
d_gene: NA
abundance: NA

CDR3nt: TGCGCCAGCAGCCAAGATTGGGGGACCCCGGCCAAAAACATTCAGTACTTC
CDR3aa: CASSQDWGTPAKNIQYF
j_gene: TRBJ2-4
v_gene: TRBV4-1
d_gene: NA
abundance: many

CDR3nt: TGTGCCAGCAGTTTGCAGGGGCTCTCTGGAAACACCATATATTTT
CDR3aa: CASSLQGLSGNTIYF
j_gene: TRBJ1-3
v_gene: TRBV27
d_gene: NA
abundance: NA

CDR3nt: TGCGCCAGCAGGGGAGGACTAGCGGGAATTTTAAGTGAGCAGTTCTTT
CDR3aa: CASRGGLAGILSEQFF
j_gene: TRBJ2-1
v_gene: TRBV5-1
d_gene: TRBD2
abundance: NA

CDR3nt: TGCAGTGCTAGAGAACAGGGGGCAAGCTCCTACAATGAGCAGTTCTTC
CDR3aa: CSAREQGASSYNEQFF
j_gene: TRBJ2-1
v_gene: TRBV20-1
d_gene: TRBD1
abundance: many

CDR3nt: TGCGCCAGCAGGCACAGGGGGGCCGGGACCAATGAGCAGTTCTTC
CDR3aa: CASRHRGAGTNEQFF
j_gene: TRBJ2-1
v_gene: TRBV5-1
d_gene: TRBD1
abundance: many

CDR3nt: TGTGCCAGCTCACCTGGCAGGGTTGGTGGCTACACCTTC
CDR3aa: CASSPGRVGGYTF
j_gene: TRBJ1-2
v_gene: TRBV18
d_gene: NA
abundance: few

CDR3nt: TGCAGTGCTAGAGATTGGGCCGGGACATCAGGGGCCAACGTCCTGACTTTC
CDR3aa: CSARDWAGTSGANVLTF
j_gene: TRBJ2-6
v_gene: TRBV20-1
d_gene: NA
abundance: NA

CDR3nt: TGTGCCAGCAGTTACTCCTGGGGGGTACAGTATGGCTACACCTTC
CDR3aa: CASSYSWGVQYGYTF
j_gene: TRBJ1-2
v_gene: TRBV6-5
d_gene: NA
abundance: NA

CDR3nt: TGTGCCAGCAGTGACAGACGCATGTACAATGAGCAGTTCTTC
CDR3aa: CASSDRRMYNEQFF
j_gene: TRBJ2-1
v_gene: TRBV12-3/TRBV12-4
d_gene: NA
abundance: NA

CDR3nt: TGTGCCATCAGTGAGTCGAAGGTGGCGAACAATGAGCAGTTCTTC
CDR3aa: CAISESKVANNEQFF
j_gene: TRBJ2-1
v_gene: TRBV10-3
d_gene: NA
abundance: NA

CDR3nt: TGTGCCAGCAGCTTAGCGTCCCGGCAGCAGTTCTTC
CDR3aa: CASSLASRQQFF
j_gene: TRBJ2-1
v_gene: TRBV7-9
d_gene: NA
abundance: many

CDR3nt: TGCAGCGTTGAAGACACGGGAGCTCCTGGCTACACCTTC
CDR3aa: CSVEDTGAPGYTF
j_gene: TRBJ1-2
v_gene: TRBV29-1
d_gene: NA
abundance: NA

CDR3nt: TGTGCCAGCAGAGGACGGTTCCAAGAGACCCAGTACTTC
CDR3aa: CASRGRFQETQYF
j_gene: TRBJ2-5
v_gene: TRBV7-9
d_gene: NA
abundance: few

CDR3nt: TGTGCCAGCGGCCCAGGGGCAGATACGCAGTATTTT
CDR3aa: CASGPGADTQYF
j_gene: TRBJ2-3
v_gene: TRBV6-6
d_gene: NA
abundance: NA

CDR3nt: TGCAGCGTTAAATTACCGGACGGATCCTACGAGCAGTACTTC
CDR3aa: CSVKLPDGSYEQYF
j_gene: TRBJ2-7
v_gene: TRBV29-1
d_gene: NA
abundance: few

CDR3nt: TGTGCCAGCAGCTCCGGACGGTTAGCGGGGTTCACAGATACGCAGTATTTT
CDR3aa: CASSSGRLAGFTDTQYF
j_gene: TRBJ2-3
v_gene: TRBV7-2
d_gene: TRBD2
abundance: NA

CDR3nt: TGTGCCAGCAAAAGAGGACTAGCGGGAGGGTACAATGAGCAGTTCTTC
CDR3aa: CASKRGLAGGYNEQFF
j_gene: TRBJ2-1
v_gene: TRBV6-2/TRBV6-3
d_gene: TRBD2
abundance: NA

CDR3nt: TGCGCCAGCAGCTTGGCCCTTGGGGGCCAATACGAGCAGTACTTC
CDR3aa: CASSLALGGQYEQYF
j_gene: TRBJ2-7
v_gene: TRBV5-1
d_gene: NA
abundance: many

CDR3nt: TGCAGCGTTGAAGAGACTAGCTCCGACGAGCAGTACTTC
CDR3aa: CSVEETSSDEQYF
j_gene: TRBJ2-7
v_gene: TRBV29-1
d_gene: TRBD2
abundance: NA

CDR3nt: TGTGCCAGCAGCTTAGTTGGGACTCGAAACAATGAGCAGTTCTTC
CDR3aa: CASSLVGTRNNEQFF
j_gene: TRBJ2-1
v_gene: TRBV7-2
d_gene: NA
abundance: once

CDR3nt: TGTGCCAGTATCCGGGGGGAGAACACTGAAGCTTTCTTT
CDR3aa: CASIRGENTEAFF
j_gene: TRBJ1-1
v_gene: TRBV19
d_gene: NA
abundance: NA

CDR3nt: TGTGCCAGCAGCCCCCCCGAGGGTAGCTCCTACAATGAGCAGTTCTTC
CDR3aa: CASSPPEGSSYNEQFF
j_gene: TRBJ2-1
v_gene: TRBV9
d_gene: NA
abundance: NA

CDR3nt: TGCAGCGTTGAAGGAGGCGGAGGCAACTATGGCTACACCTTC
CDR3aa: CSVEGGGGNYGYTF
j_gene: TRBJ1-2
v_gene: TRBV29-1
d_gene: NA
abundance: NA

CDR3nt: TGTGCCAGCAGTTTAGAAGCGGGAGGGACCAATGAGCAGTTCTTC
CDR3aa: CASSLEAGGTNEQFF
j_gene: TRBJ2-1
v_gene: TRBV27
d_gene: TRBD2
abundance: many

CDR3nt: TGTGCCAGCGCGGGACAGATTAAAAACACCATATATTTT
CDR3aa: CASAGQIKNTIYF
j_gene: TRBJ1-3
v_gene: TRBV2
d_gene: TRBD1
abundance: NA

CDR3nt: TGTGCCAGCAGTTTATGGGGTGGTATAAATCAGCCCCAGCATTTT
CDR3aa: CASSLWGGINQPQHF
j_gene: TRBJ1-5
v_gene: TRBV27
d_gene: NA
abundance: few

CDR3nt: TGTGCCAGCAGTCCAGGGCCAAACAATGAGCAGTTCTTC
CDR3aa: CASSPGPNNEQFF
j_gene: TRBJ2-1
v_gene: TRBV28
d_gene: NA
abundance: few

CDR3nt: TGTGCCAGCAGCCCGGGGGCCGGGACCCCCAGGAATGAGCAGTTCTTC
CDR3aa: CASSPGAGTPRNEQFF
j_gene: TRBJ2-1
v_gene: TRBV5-6
d_gene: NA
abundance: NA

CDR3nt: TGTGCCAGCAGTGAGGACAGGCAGGTACAAGAGACCCAGTACTTC
CDR3aa: CASSEDRQVQETQYF
j_gene: TRBJ2-5
v_gene: TRBV2
d_gene: TRBD1
abundance: NA

CDR3nt: TGCAGCGCCGCTGTGCCCAACACTGAAGCTTTCTTT
CDR3aa: CSAAVPNTEAFF
j_gene: TRBJ1-1
v_gene: TRBV29-1
d_gene: NA
abundance: NA

CDR3nt: TGTGCCAGCAGCTTAGGGGGGCTCGACGAGCAGTACTTC
CDR3aa: CASSLGGLDEQYF
j_gene: TRBJ2-7
v_gene: TRBV7-9
d_gene: NA
abundance: many

CDR3nt: TGTGCCAGCTCACCAGTAACAGGACAGGAAGGGTACTTC
CDR3aa: CASSPVTGQEGYF
j_gene: TRBJ2-7
v_gene: TRBV18
d_gene: TRBD1
abundance: NA

CDR3nt: TGTGCCACCAGTAACGGGGAAAACATTCAGTACTTC
CDR3aa: CATSNGENIQYF
j_gene: TRBJ2-4
v_gene: TRBV24-1
d_gene: NA
abundance: many

CDR3nt: TGTGCCAGCAGTTTTTCGGTCGGGAACACTGAAGCTTTCTTT
CDR3aa: CASSFSVGNTEAFF
j_gene: TRBJ1-1
v_gene: TRBV12-3/TRBV12-4
d_gene: NA
abundance: NA

CDR3nt: TGTGCCAGCAGCCCCCACGCGCCACTAATTCACATTTCCTACGAGCAGTACTTC
CDR3aa: CASSPHAPLIHISYEQYF
j_gene: TRBJ2-7
v_gene: TRBV11-1
d_gene: NA
abundance: NA

CDR3nt: TGTGCCATCATGGATATTAACACTGAAGCCTTCTTT
CDR3aa: CAIMDINTEAFF
j_gene: TRBJ1-1
v_gene: TRBV10-3
d_gene: NA
abundance: NA

CDR3nt: TGTGCCATCAGTGCGTCAGCAGACAGCTACAATGAGCAGTTCTTC
CDR3aa: CAISASADSYNEQFF
j_gene: TRBJ2-1
v_gene: TRBV10-3
d_gene: NA
abundance: NA

CDR3nt: TGTGCCAGCAGCCTTTTTAGCGGGCTCTACGAGCAGTACTTC
CDR3aa: CASSLFSGLYEQYF
j_gene: TRBJ2-7
v_gene: TRBV4-2
d_gene: TRBD2
abundance: NA

CDR3nt: TGTGCCAGCTCACGAACTAACCAAGAGACCCAGTACTTC
CDR3aa: CASSRTNQETQYF
j_gene: TRBJ2-5
v_gene: TRBV18
d_gene: NA
abundance: NA